This passage covers 27 T cell receptor beta chains from one sample sequenced in a study of T cell responses to AZD1222 COVID-19 vaccine. The assay was immunoSEQ multiplex PCR, and TCRdb's table has in-frame clones only and misses some. The table lists 95,000 to 150,000 clones, around 84% of them singletons. The source material was peripheral blood, sampled on day 0 of AZD1222 vaccination. These receptors all stem from an adult in good health.

The chain has TRBV28 and TRBJ1-3; D remains unclear. The V end was cut by 6 bases, the J end by 0 bases, with 12 bases between. Germline values: CDR1 MDHEN, CDR2 SYDVKM. This CDR3 has 15 amino acids. The CDR3 protein is CASSWRFPSGNTIYF. The CDR3 region has the DNA TGTGCCAGCAGCTGGAGATTCCCCTCTGGAAACACCATATATTTT.

The genes are TRBV30 and TRBJ2-1; tentatively, D is TRBD1 (7 bases). This CDR3 has 13 amino acids. The germline V and J ends were trimmed by 5 bases and 6 bases, with 14 bases remaining between them. Germline V CDR1 and CDR2: GTSNPN, SVGIG (reference sequence). This CDR3 is CAWGRQGGNEQFF. CDR3 bases: TGTGCCTGGGGGCGCCAGGGGGGCAATGAGCAGTTCTTC.

This clone appeared once. The V call is TRBV5-1, the J call TRBJ2-1, with TRBD2 matching over 10 bases. The CDR3 has 15 amino acids. CDR1 and CDR2 from the germline V gene are SGHRS and YFSETQ. V trimming: 2 bases; J trimming: 4 bases; junction bases outside the gene matches: 3. The DNA of the CDR3 is TGCGCCAGCAGCTTTAGCGGGGGGCCTTACAATGAGCAGTTCTTC. Amino acids: CASSFSGGPYNEQFF.

With respect to this clone: Other DNA sequences in the sample encode the same CDR3. J is TRBJ2-3 and V is TRBV6-1, with D possibly TRBD1 on 6 matching bases. Per germline, CDR1 MNHNS and CDR2 SASEGT. The CDR3 contains 12 residues. Trimming removed 2 bases from V and 6 bases from J, with 6 bases in between. The CDR3 bases are TGTGCCAGCAGTGAAAGGGGGGATACGCAGTATTTT. Translation gives CASSERGDTQYF.

The J gene is TRBJ1-1, the V gene TRBV18, with D perhaps TRBD1 (6 bases). Trimming removed 1 base at V and 4 bases at J, with 13 bases between. This CDR3 is built from 15 residues. CDR1 and CDR2 from the germline V gene are KGHSH and LQKENI. The CDR3 DNA follows: TGTGCCAGCTCACCACAGGGGGGGGACCTCACTGAAGCTTTCTTT. This encodes CASSPQGGDLTEAFF.

This sequence joins TRBV28 and TRBJ2-1, with unresolved D. CDR3 length: 14 residues. Deletions cut 4 bases from V and 5 bases from J, with 12 bases between. CDR1 is MDHEN, CDR2 SYDVKM, per germline. CDR3 coding DNA: TGTGCCAGCAGTTCGGGTGCTCTCCACAATGAGCAGTTCTTC. Translated: CASSSGALHNEQFF. Combining the CDR3 with reference TRBV28 and TRBJ2-1 gives the whole variable domain DVKVTQSSRYLVKRTGEKVFLECVQDMDHENMFWYRQDPGLGLRLIYFSYDVKMKEKGDIPEGYSVSREKKERFSLILESASTNQTSMYLCASSSGALHNEQFFGPGTRLTVL.

The chain employs TRBV19 and TRBJ1-1; TRBD1 matches 12 bases. This CDR3 comprises 14 residues. The germline V gene encodes CDR1 LNHDA and CDR2 SQIVND (reference sequence). V was clipped by 11 bases and J by 1 base; unmatched bases: 5. The CDR3 is CASGTGGANTEAFF. The CDR3 bases are TGTGCCTCGGGGACAGGGGGCGCGAACACTGAAGCTTTCTTT.

The V call is TRBV6-6, the J call TRBJ2-3; D perhaps matches TRBD2 (6 bases). CDR1 MNHNY and CDR2 SVGAGI come from the germline V gene (reference sequence). The CDR3 runs to 11 residues. This CDR3 reads CAAGFSDTQYF. CDR3 bases: TGTGCGGCGGGATTCTCAGATACGCAGTATTTT.

V gene TRBV27 combines with J gene TRBJ1-2; D uncertain. Germline CDR1 and CDR2: MNHEY and SMNVEV (reference sequence). The CDR3 loop spans 15 amino acids. Trimming left V 8 bases short and J 6 bases short, with 22 bases between. DNA of the CDR3: TGTGCCAGCGCAGGCCTTGGAGAGGACGAGAATGGCTACACCTTC. Translation: CASAGLGEDENGYTF.

The chain uses TRBV5-6 and TRBJ2-6, with D possibly matching TRBD1 (5 bases). The CDR3 runs to 16 residues. Trimming removed 3 bases at V and 0 bases at J, with 10 bases between. From germline, CDR1 is SGHDT and CDR2 YYEEEE. The CDR3 sequence is CASSWGASSGANVLTF. The CDR3, as DNA: TGTGCCAGCAGCTGGGGCGCGAGCTCTGGGGCCAACGTCCTGACTTTC.

The chain has TRBV18 and TRBJ1-1; a possible D gene is TRBD1 (5 bases). Trimming pared 2 bases from V and 3 bases from J, leaving 13 bases between. In germline, CDR1 is KGHSH, CDR2 LQKENI. This CDR3 has 15 residues. The CDR3 DNA is TGTGCCAGCTCACCATGGGCTGGGGCGGACACTGAAGCTTTCTTT. Encoded protein: CASSPWAGADTEAFF.

This clone was seen a single time. This chain connects TRBV6-4 to TRBJ1-1, with 8 positions matching TRBD1. J was trimmed by 0 bases and V by 8 bases; bases with no gene match: 5. The length of the CDR3 is 14 residues. Germline V gene lookup returns CDR1 MRHNA and CDR2 SNTAGT. The CDR3 spells CASRTGHMNTEAFF. In nucleotides, the CDR3 is TGTGCCAGCCGGACAGGGCACATGAACACTGAAGCTTTCTTT.

This chain links TRBV7-9 with TRBJ1-1; D call uncertain. The CDR3 sequence is 14 residues long. The V and J ends lost 2 bases and 2 bases respectively, with 9 bases between them. CDR1 is SEHNR and CDR2 is FQNEAQ in the germline V gene (reference sequence). The CDR3 loop reads CASSLTGSNTEAFF. The DNA for the CDR3 is TGTGCCAGCAGCTTAACCGGAAGCAACACTGAAGCTTTCTTT.

The chain carries TRBV19 and TRBJ2-1; D gene ambiguous. Looked up from germline, CDR1 is LNHDA and CDR2 is SQIVND (reference sequence). The CDR3 has 14 amino acids. V was shortened by 3 bases and J by 3 bases, with 9 bases between the two germline ends. The CDR3 protein is CASSIQADYNEQFF. The CDR3 DNA reads TGTGCCAGTAGTATTCAGGCGGACTACAATGAGCAGTTCTTC.

The V gene is TRBV19, the J gene TRBJ2-1, with D possibly being TRBD2 (6 bases). The CDR3 runs to 13 residues. CDR1 LNHDA and CDR2 SQIVND come from the germline V gene (reference sequence). The V end was cut by 11 bases, the J end by 4 bases, with 15 bases between. The CDR3 nucleotides are TGTGCCTGCGGGACTCAGAGATACAATGAGCAGTTCTTC. This sequence encodes CACGTQRYNEQFF.

The chain employs TRBV28 and TRBJ2-1; the D gene is possibly TRBD1 (6 bases). Germline V gives CDR1 MDHEN, CDR2 SYDVKM. This CDR3 is 15 amino acids long. With 5 bases removed from V and 7 bases from J, the gap between germline ends came to 18 bases. The CDR3 reads CASSPGTSPRNEQFF. The CDR3 DNA follows: TGTGCCAGCAGTCCCGGGACAAGCCCACGGAATGAGCAGTTCTTC.

The rearrangement uses TRBV27 and TRBJ2-7, with D perhaps matching TRBD1 or TRBD2 (6 bases each). V lost 1 base and J lost 2, with 12 bases in between. The CDR3 runs to 15 residues. Germline CDR1 is MNHEY and CDR2 is SMNVEV (reference sequence). As DNA, the CDR3 is TGTGCCAGCAGTTTATTGGGGGGCTTTACCTACGAGCAGTACTTC. This codes for CASSLLGGFTYEQYF.

A word on this clone: This CDR3 is also generated by other DNA sequences in the sample. The chain couples TRBV5-1 to TRBJ2-5; D is ambiguous. V lost 0 bases and J lost 1, with 7 bases in between. CDR3 length: 14 amino acids. In germline, CDR1 is SGHRS, CDR2 YFSETQ. The CDR3, as DNA: TGCGCCAGCAGCTTGGTCCCAGGCCAAGAGACCCAGTACTTC. It is translated as CASSLVPGQETQYF.

The genes are TRBV25-1 and TRBJ2-1; no definite D call. CDR1 and CDR2 (germline): MGHDK, SYGVNS. The CDR3 is 15 residues long. Trimming pared 1 base from V and 3 bases from J, leaving 10 bases between. The CDR3 region is CASSESQMGYNEQFF. For the CDR3, the DNA is TGTGCCAGCAGTGAATCGCAAATGGGCTACAATGAGCAGTTCTTC.

This CDR3 reads CASSLVRMGEAFF. CDR3 in DNA: TGTGCCAGCAGTTTAGTTCGAATGGGTGAAGCTTTCTTT. The chain uses TRBV27 and TRBJ1-1; D gene ambiguous. The CDR3 spans 13 residues. The V end lost 2 bases, the J end lost 7 bases, and 11 bases lay between the germline ends. CDR1 MNHEY and CDR2 SMNVEV come from the germline V gene (reference sequence).

The genes are TRBV2 and TRBJ1-6, with TRBD1 matching 8 bases. J gave up 1 base and V 3 bases, and 14 bases lay outside the gene matches. Per germline, CDR1 SNHLY and CDR2 FYNNEI. The CDR3 runs 20 residues. The CDR3 coding sequence is TGTGCCAGCAGTGACCCTTCTGGGCAGGGGGCTCGGTCCTATAATTCACCCCTCCACTTT. It translates to CASSDPSGQGARSYNSPLHF.

J is TRBJ2-7 and V is TRBV5-1, with 8 bases fitting TRBD1. Germline CDR1 SGHRS, CDR2 YFSETQ. Trimming removed 4 bases from V and 5 bases from J; junction bases left unmatched: 8. CDR3 length equals 14 residues. CDR3 in DNA: TGCGCCAGCAGCCCTGGACAGGGAATTAACGAGCAGTACTTC. Translating gives CASSPGQGINEQYF. Full variable domain (remainder filled in from reference TRBV5-1 and TRBJ2-7): KAGVTQTPRYLIKTRGQQVTLSCSPISGHRSVSWYQQTPGQGLQFLFEYFSETQRNKGNFPGRFSGRQFSNSRSEMNVSTLELGDSALYLCASSPGQGINEQYFGPGTRLTVT.

The V and J genes are TRBV14 and TRBJ1-5; the match to TRBD1 covers 7 bases. Germline loops: CDR1 SGHDN, CDR2 FVKESK. This CDR3 has 15 amino acids. After removal of 4 bases from V and 4 bases from J, the junction contained 7 bases not matched to a gene. Here the CDR3 reads CASSRSGQKNQPQHF. The CDR3 nucleotides read TGTGCCAGCAGCCGGTCGGGACAGAAAAATCAGCCCCAGCATTTT.

The chain has TRBV10-3 and TRBJ2-7; TRBD1 matches at 10 bases. The trim removed 0 bases at V and 3 bases at J, leaving 11 bases unmatched. The CDR3 covers 18 residues. The germline V gene encodes CDR1 ENHRY and CDR2 SYGVKD. The CDR3 DNA follows: TGTGCCATCAGTGAGTCTCCGGGACAGGGGAGGACCTACTACGAGCAGTACTTC. Its protein is CAISESPGQGRTYYEQYF.

The chain carries TRBV5-4 and TRBJ1-2; D is possibly TRBD1 (5 bases). Trimming took 5 bases from V and 8 from J, leaving 22 bases between them. The CDR3 consists of 15 residues. Per germline, CDR1 SGHNT and CDR2 YYREEE (reference sequence). The chain's CDR3 is CASRSRTTSREGYTF. The CDR3 nucleotides are TGTGCCAGCAGAAGTAGGACAACCTCTCGGGAGGGCTACACCTTC.

The chain carries TRBV10-1 and TRBJ2-1, with 8 bases matching TRBD2. V lost 8 bases, J lost 4 bases, and 7 bases stayed unmatched. In germline, CDR1 is WNHNN, CDR2 SYGVQD (reference sequence). The CDR3 covers 14 residues. The CDR3 loop is CASGTSGSYNEQFF. As DNA, the CDR3 is TGCGCCAGCGGAACTAGCGGCAGTTACAATGAGCAGTTCTTC.

This rearrangement joins TRBV2 to TRBJ2-1, with D possibly TRBD2 on 6 matching bases. V dropped 4 bases and J dropped 3 bases, with 10 bases sitting between them. There are 14 residues in the CDR3. From germline, CDR1 is SNHLY and CDR2 FYNNEI. This chain's CDR3 is CASSARRGYNEQFF. The CDR3, as DNA: TGTGCCAGCAGTGCGCGGCGGGGCTACAATGAGCAGTTCTTC.